Listed below are T cell receptor beta chains from one sample, sequenced in a study of regulatory T cells in long-lasting Graves disease. Using its own MiXCR run on the multiplex PCR reads, TCRdb lists one record per CDR3 protein. This sample yields some 500,000 distinct CDR3 sequences, of which roughly 16% are seen a single time; about 25% belongs to the top ten. Separately, the same data were catalogued under a study of T cells in Graves' hyperthyroidism and ophthalmopathy.

The specimen comprised peripheral blood mononuclear cells (PBMCs), sampled at new diagnosis, from a patient treated with antithyroid drugs. Receptors originate from a woman aged 35-65 years with Graves disease. Each CDR3 is given with its conserved first and last residue. The order of the fields is J gene, D gene, clone size, CDR3 length, V gene, CDR3 DNA, CDR3 protein. The D gene is left open where the match is weak. Rows give clone size only sometimes, using once, few, many, or a class for an expanded clone.

>TRBJ2-1|TRBD2|many|16|TRBV3-1
TGTGCCAGCAGCCAGCAACTAGCGGGAGTTCACAATGAGCAGTTCTTC
CASSQQLAGVHNEQFF
>TRBJ2-7|TRBD2|many|15|TRBV27
TGTGCCAGCAGTCCCCTAGCGGGGGGCCGGGGCGAGCAGTACTTC
CASSPLAGGRGEQYF
>TRBJ2-7|TRBD1|many|14|TRBV5-1
TGCGCCAGCAGCTTGTCGACAGGGCCTGACGAGCAGTACTTC
CASSLSTGPDEQYF
>TRBJ1-5|-|many|17|TRBV6-1
TGTGCCAGCTCGTCTCCCGACAAGACTCATCACAATCAGCCCCAGCATTTT
CASSSPDKTHHNQPQHF
>TRBJ2-1|TRBD2|many|15|TRBV20-1
TGCAGTGCTAGAGGACTAGCGGGGGGTTACAATGAGCAGTTCTTC
CSARGLAGGYNEQFF
>TRBJ2-5|TRBD1|-|16|TRBV5-8
TGTGCCAGCAGCTTGGGGGACAGTTTCAATCAAGAGACCCAGTACTTC
CASSLGDSFNQETQYF
>TRBJ2-3|-|-|18|TRBV15
TGTGCCACCAGCAGAGATCCCATCCTAGCGTTCGCCACAGATACGCAGTATTTT
CATSRDPILAFATDTQYF
>TRBJ1-1|-|-|14|TRBV10-2
TGCGCCAGCAGTAAGGACCGGATGGGAACTGAAGCTTTCTTT
CASSKDRMGTEAFF
>TRBJ2-5|-|many|15|TRBV18
TGTGCCAGCTCACCACTAATCACTCTTCAAGAGACCCAGTACTTC
CASSPLITLQETQYF
>TRBJ2-2|-|-|14|TRBV2
TGTGCCAGCCTTCCTGGCAGGGACACCGGGGAGCTGTTTTTT
CASLPGRDTGELFF
>TRBJ1-4|-|-|12|TRBV4-1
TGCGCCAGCAGCCGCCCAAAGGAAAAACTGTTTTTT
CASSRPKEKLFF
>TRBJ1-1|-|many|13|TRBV12-5
TGTGCTAGTGGCCTAGGATCGAACACTGAAGCTTTCTTT
CASGLGSNTEAFF
>TRBJ2-2|-|many|13|TRBV11-2
TGTGCCAGCAGCTTAGCTGGGAACGGGGAGCTGTTTTTT
CASSLAGNGELFF
>TRBJ1-5|TRBD1|many|18|TRBV2
TGTGCCAGCAGTGAAGAACAGGGGGAAACCTATAGCAATCAGCCCCAGCATTTT
CASSEEQGETYSNQPQHF
>TRBJ2-7|-|few|13|TRBV20-1
TGCAGTGCTCCTGCTTGGGGGTTCAACGAGCAGTACTTC
CSAPAWGFNEQYF
>TRBJ2-7|-|many|14|TRBV6-9
TGTGCCAGCAGTTACGTGCGTAGCTCCTACGAGCAGTACTTC
CASSYVRSSYEQYF
>TRBJ2-7|-|many|14|TRBV5-1
TGCGCCAGCAGCGAGGCCGGGCCCACCTACGAGCAGTACTTC
CASSEAGPTYEQYF
>TRBJ1-5|TRBD1|many|14|TRBV6-1
TGTGCCAGCAGTGAAACGACAGGGCCTCAGCCCCAGCATTTT
CASSETTGPQPQHF
>TRBJ1-2|-|many|12|TRBV12-3/TRBV12-4
TGTGCCAGCAGCCCGGGTGTGAGTGGCTACACCTTC
CASSPGVSGYTF
>TRBJ2-5|-|few|14|TRBV3-1
TGTGCCAGCAGCCCCCGATTTGGGCAAGAGACCCAGTACTTC
CASSPRFGQETQYF
>TRBJ1-5|TRBD1|-|15|TRBV12-3/TRBV12-4
TGTGCCAGCAGTATACAGGGGGGGAAAGATCAGCCCCAGCATTTT
CASSIQGGKDQPQHF
>TRBJ1-5|-|few|14|TRBV7-9
TGTGCCCTAGGGGGGTCGGGAAGCAATCAGCCCCAGCATTTT
CALGGSGSNQPQHF
>TRBJ2-5|-|many|12|TRBV18
TGTGCCAGCTCACCCCGAAGGGAGACCCAGTACTTC
CASSPRRETQYF
>TRBJ2-1|-|many|12|TRBV3-1
TGTGCCAGCTCCCCGGGGGTCGGCGAGCAGTTCTTC
CASSPGVGEQFF
>TRBJ1-4|-|-|13|TRBV12-3/TRBV12-4
TGTGCCAGCAGCCTAAGAGCGGGGGAAAAACTGTTTTTT
CASSLRAGEKLFF
>TRBJ1-6|TRBD1|-|19|TRBV13
TGTGCCAGCAGCTTAGATAACAGGGGGCTAAGCTCCTATAATTCACCCCTCCACTTT
CASSLDNRGLSSYNSPLHF
>TRBJ1-2|-|many|15|TRBV30
TGTGCCTGGAGTGTTCGGTCGGTTGTAAAGTATGGCTACACCTTC
CAWSVRSVVKYGYTF